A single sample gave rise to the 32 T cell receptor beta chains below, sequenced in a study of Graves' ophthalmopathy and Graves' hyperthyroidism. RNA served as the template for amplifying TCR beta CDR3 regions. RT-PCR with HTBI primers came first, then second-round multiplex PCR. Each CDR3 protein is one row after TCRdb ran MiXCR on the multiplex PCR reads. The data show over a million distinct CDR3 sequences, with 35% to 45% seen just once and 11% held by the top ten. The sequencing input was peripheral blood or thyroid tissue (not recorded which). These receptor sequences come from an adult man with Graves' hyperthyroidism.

The CDR3 nucleotides are TGTGCCAGCAGAAGGGGGGCATGGTCACCCCTCCACTTT. This encodes CASRRGAWSPLHF. The V and J genes are TRBV6-5 and TRBJ1-6; TRBD1 is a possible D gene (6 bases). The ends were cut back, 6 bases at V and 10 bases at J, with 13 bases in the middle. Germline CDR1 is MNHEY and CDR2 is SVGAGI. This CDR3 is 13 amino acids long.

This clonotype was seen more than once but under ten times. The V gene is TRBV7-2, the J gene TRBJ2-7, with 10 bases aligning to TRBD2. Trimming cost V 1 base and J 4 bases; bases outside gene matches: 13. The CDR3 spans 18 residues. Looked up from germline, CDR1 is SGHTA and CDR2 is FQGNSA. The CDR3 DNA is TGTGCCAGCAGCTTAGTTGAGGTCTCGCTAGCGGGAGCGTACGAGCAGTACTTC. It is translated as CASSLVEVSLAGAYEQYF.

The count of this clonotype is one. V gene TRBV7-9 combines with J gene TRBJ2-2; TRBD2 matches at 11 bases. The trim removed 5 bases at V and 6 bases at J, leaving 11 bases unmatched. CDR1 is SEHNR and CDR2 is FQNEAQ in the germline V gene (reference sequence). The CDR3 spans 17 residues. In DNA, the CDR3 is TGTGCCAGCAGCCAAGTACTAGCGGGAGTGGGGCCCGGGGAGCTGTTTTTT. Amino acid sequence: CASSQVLAGVGPGELFF.

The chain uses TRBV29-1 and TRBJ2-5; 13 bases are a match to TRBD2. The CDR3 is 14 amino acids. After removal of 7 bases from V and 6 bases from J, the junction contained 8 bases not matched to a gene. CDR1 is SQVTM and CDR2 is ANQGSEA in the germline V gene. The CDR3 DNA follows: TGCAGCGCCGGGACTAGCGGGATGGTGAAGACCCAGTACTTC. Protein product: CSAGTSGMVKTQYF.

The CDR3, as DNA: TGTGCCAGCAGCAAAGGAGGGACAAAGATGAACACTGAAGCTTTCTTT. Amino acid sequence: CASSKGGTKMNTEAFF. The chain combines TRBV7-9 with TRBJ1-1, with a tentative D call TRBD1 (6 bases). Germline CDR1 and CDR2: SEHNR and FQNEAQ (reference sequence). CDR3 length: 16 amino acids. The V end lost 5 bases, the J end lost 0 bases, and 16 bases lay between the germline ends.

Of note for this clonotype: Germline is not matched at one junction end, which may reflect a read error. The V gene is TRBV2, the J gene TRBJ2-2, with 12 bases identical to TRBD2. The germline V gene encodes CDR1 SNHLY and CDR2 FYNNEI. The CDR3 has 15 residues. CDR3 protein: CASSLAGGGTWELFF. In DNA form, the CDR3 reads TGTGCCAGCAGTCTAGCGGGGGGGGGCACCTGGGAGCTGTTTTTT.

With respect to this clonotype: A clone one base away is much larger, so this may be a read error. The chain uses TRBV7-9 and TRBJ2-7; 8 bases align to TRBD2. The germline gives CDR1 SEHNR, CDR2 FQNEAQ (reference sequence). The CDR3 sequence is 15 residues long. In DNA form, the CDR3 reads TGTGCCAGCAGCTTCGGGGGGGTCCTTTCCTACAAGCAGTACTTC. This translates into CASSFGGVLSYKQYF. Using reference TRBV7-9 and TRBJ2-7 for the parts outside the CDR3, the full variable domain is DTGVSQNPRHKITKRGQNVTFRCDPISEHNRLYWYRQTLGQGPEFLTYFQNEAQLEKSRLLSDRFSAERPKGSFSTLEIQRTEQGDSAMYLCASSFGGVLSYKQYFGPGTRLTVT.

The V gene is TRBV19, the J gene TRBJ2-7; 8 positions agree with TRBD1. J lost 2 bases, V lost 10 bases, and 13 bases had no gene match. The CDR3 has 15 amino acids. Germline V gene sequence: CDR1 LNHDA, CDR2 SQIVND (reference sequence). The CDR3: CATTGRTGRAYEQYF. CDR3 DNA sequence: TGTGCCACCACGGGGCGGACAGGGAGAGCCTACGAGCAGTACTTC.

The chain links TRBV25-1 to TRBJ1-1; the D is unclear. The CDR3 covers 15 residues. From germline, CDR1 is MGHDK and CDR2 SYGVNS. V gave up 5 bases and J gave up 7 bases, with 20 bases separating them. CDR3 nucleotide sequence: TGTGCCAGCAGTTTAGTGCCGAGGAGGGAGGTTGAAGCTTTCTTT. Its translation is CASSLVPRREVEAFF.

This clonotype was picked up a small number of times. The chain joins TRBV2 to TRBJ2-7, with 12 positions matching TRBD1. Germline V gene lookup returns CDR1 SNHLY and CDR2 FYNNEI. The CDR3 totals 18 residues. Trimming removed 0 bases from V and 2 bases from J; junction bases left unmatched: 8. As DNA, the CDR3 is TGTGCCAGCAGTGAAGCGGGGGACAGGGGGCTGAGAACCTACGAGCAGTACTTC. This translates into CASSEAGDRGLRTYEQYF.

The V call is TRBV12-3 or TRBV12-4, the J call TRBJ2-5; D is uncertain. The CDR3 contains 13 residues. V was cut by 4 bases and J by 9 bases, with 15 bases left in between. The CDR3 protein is CASSWDGNQPQYF. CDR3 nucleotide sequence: TGTGCCAGCAGTTGGGATGGCAATCAGCCCCAGTACTTC.

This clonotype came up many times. In DNA, the CDR3 is TGTGCCAGTAGTATGACCGGGACGCTGGGGGCTTTCTTT. Residues: CASSMTGTLGAFF. The chain employs TRBV19 and TRBJ1-1, with D possibly matching TRBD1 (5 bases). The germline V and J ends were trimmed by 3 bases and 11 bases, with 16 bases remaining between them. The CDR3 runs 13 residues. From germline, CDR1 is LNHDA and CDR2 SQIVND (reference sequence).

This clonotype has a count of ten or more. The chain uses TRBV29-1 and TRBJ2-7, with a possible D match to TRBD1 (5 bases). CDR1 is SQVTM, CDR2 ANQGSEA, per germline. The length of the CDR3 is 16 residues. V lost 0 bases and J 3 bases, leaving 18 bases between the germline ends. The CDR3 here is CSVEDVVDSQYYEQYF. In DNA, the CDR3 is TGCAGCGTTGAAGATGTCGTAGACAGTCAATACTACGAGCAGTACTTC.

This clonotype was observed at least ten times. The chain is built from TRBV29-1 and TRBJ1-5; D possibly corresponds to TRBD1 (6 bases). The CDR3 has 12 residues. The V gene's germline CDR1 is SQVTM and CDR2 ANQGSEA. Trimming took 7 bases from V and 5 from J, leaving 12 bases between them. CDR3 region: CSAGGRDQPQHF. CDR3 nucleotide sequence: TGCAGCGCGGGGGGGCGGGATCAGCCCCAGCATTTT. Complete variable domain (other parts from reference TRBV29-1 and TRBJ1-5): SAVISQKPSRDICQRGTSLTIQCQVDSQVTMMFWYRQQPGQSLTLIATANQGSEATYESGFVIDKFPISRPNLTFSTLTVSNMSPEDSSIYLCSAGGRDQPQHFGDGTRLSIL.

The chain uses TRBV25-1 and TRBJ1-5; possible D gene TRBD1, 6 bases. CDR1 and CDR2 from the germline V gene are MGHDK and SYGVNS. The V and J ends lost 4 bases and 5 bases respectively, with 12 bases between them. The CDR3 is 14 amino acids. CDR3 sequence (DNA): TGTGCCAGCAGTGGGATCCCAGGGGATCAGCCCCAGCATTTT. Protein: CASSGIPGDQPQHF.

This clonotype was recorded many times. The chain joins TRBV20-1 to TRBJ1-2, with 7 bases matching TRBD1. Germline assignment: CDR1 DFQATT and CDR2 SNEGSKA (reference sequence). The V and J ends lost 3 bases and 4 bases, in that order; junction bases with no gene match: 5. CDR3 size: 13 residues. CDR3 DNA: TGCAGTGCTAGTCAGGGACAGTTCTATGGCTACACCTTC. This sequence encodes CSASQGQFYGYTF.

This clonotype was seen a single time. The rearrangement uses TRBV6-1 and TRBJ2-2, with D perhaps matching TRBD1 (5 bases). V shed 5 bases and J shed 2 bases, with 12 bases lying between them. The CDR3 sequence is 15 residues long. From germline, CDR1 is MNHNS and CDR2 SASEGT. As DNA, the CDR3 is TGTGCCAGCAGTTACGGCAGGGCTAACACCGGGGAGCTGTTTTTT. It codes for CASSYGRANTGELFF.

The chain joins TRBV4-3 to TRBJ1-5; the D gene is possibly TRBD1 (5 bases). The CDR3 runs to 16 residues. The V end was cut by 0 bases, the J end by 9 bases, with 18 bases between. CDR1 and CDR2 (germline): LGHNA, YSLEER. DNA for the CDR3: TGCGCCAGCAGCCAAGAAGGGACGGGTACCTCATCGCCCCAGCATTTT. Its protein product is CASSQEGTGTSSPQHF.

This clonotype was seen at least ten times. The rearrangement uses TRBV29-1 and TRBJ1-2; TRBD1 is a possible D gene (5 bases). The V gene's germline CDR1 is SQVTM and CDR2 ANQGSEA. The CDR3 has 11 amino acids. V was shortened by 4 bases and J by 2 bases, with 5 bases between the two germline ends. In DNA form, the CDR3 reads TGCAGCGTTGCAGGGAACTATGGCTACACCTTC. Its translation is CSVAGNYGYTF.

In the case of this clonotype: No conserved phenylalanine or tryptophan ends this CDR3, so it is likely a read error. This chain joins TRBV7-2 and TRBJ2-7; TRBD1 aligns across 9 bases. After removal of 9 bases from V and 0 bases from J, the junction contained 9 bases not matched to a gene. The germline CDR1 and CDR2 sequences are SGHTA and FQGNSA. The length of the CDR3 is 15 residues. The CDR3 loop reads CASSSGQGNSYEQYC. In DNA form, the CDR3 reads TGTGCCAGTAGTAGTGGACAGGGGAACTCCTACGAGCAGTACTGC.

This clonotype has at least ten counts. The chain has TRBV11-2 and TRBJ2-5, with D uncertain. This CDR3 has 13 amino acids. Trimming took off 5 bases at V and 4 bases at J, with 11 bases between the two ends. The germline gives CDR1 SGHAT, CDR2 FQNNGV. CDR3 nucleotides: TGTGCCAGCAGCCGCCTGTTTGGAGAGACCCAGTACTTC. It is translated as CASSRLFGETQYF. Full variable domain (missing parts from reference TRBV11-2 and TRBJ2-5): EAGVAQSPRYKIIEKRQSVAFWCNPISGHATLYWYQQILGQGPKLLIQFQNNGVVDDSQLPKDRFSAERLKGVDSTLKIQPAKLEDSAVYLCASSRLFGETQYFGPGTRLLVL.

Written as DNA, the CDR3 is TGTGCCAGCAGTTTCCGGGGAAAGTACCGTGAATACGAGCAGTACTTC. It encodes CASSFRGKYREYEQYF. The chain has TRBV12-3 or TRBV12-4 and TRBJ2-7, with TRBD2 as a possible D gene (5 bases). Trimming stripped 3 bases from V and 4 bases from J, with 19 bases between. This CDR3 spans 16 amino acids.

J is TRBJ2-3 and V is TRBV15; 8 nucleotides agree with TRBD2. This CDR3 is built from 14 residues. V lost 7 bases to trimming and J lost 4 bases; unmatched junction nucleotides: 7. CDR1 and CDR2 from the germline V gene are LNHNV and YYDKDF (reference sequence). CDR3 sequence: CATNPGLVADTQYF. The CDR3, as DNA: TGTGCCACCAATCCGGGACTAGTCGCAGATACGCAGTATTTT.

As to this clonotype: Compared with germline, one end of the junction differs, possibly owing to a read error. The CDR3 is CSAGEHRGLFF. In DNA form, the CDR3 reads TGCAGTGCTGGAGAACACAGGGGGCTGTTTTTT. V usage is TRBV20-1 and J usage is TRBJ2-2; TRBD1 matches at 7 bases. Germline CDR1 DFQATT, CDR2 SNEGSKA (reference sequence). The CDR3 totals 11 residues.

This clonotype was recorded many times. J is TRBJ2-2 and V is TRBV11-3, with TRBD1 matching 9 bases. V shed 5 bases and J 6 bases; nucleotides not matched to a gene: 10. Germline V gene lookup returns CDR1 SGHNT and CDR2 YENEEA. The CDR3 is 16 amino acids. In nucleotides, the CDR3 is TGTGCCAGCAGCCTCTCCGGGACAGGGTTCTCCGGGGAGCTGTTTTTT. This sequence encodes CASSLSGTGFSGELFF.

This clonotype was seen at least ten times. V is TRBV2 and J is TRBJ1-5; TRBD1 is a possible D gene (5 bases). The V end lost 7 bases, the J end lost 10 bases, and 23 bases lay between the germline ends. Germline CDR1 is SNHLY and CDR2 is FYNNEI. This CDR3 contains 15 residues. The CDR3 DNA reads TGTGCCAGCAAAATCCTAAAGGGGCAGGGTATCCCCCAGCATTTT. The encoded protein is CASKILKGQGIPQHF.

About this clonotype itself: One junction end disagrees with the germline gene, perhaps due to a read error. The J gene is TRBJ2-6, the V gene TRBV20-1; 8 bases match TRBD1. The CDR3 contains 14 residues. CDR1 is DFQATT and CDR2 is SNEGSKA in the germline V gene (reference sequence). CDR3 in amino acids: CSASASTGANVLTF. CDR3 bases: TGCAGTGCTAGCGCGTCGACAGGGGCTAACGTCCTGACTTTC.

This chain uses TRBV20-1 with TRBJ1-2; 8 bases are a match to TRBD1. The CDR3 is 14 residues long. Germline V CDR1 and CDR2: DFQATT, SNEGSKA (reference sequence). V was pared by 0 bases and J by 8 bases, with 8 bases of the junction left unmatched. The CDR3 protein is CSARDPRTGYGYTF. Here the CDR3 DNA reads TGCAGTGCTAGAGATCCCAGGACAGGGTACGGCTACACCTTC.

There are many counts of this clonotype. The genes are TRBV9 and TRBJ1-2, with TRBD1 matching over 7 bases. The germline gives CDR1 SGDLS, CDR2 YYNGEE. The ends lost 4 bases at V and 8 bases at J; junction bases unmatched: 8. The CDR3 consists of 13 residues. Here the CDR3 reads CASSQGGFEGYTF. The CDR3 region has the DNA TGTGCCAGCAGCCAGGGGGGTTTCGAGGGCTACACCTTC.

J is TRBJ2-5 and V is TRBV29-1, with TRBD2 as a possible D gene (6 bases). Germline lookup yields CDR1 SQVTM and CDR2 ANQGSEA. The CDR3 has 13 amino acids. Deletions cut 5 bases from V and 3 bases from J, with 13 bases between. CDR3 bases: TGCAGCGTTCCGGGGGTGGGAAAAGAGACCCAGTACTTC. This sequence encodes CSVPGVGKETQYF.

The CDR3 sequence: CASSPGVGQKAFF. Written as DNA, the CDR3 is TGTGCCAGCAGCCCAGGGGTGGGGCAAAAAGCTTTCTTT. The V gene is TRBV7-6, the J gene TRBJ1-1, with a possible D match to TRBD1 (6 bases). The V and J ends lost 5 bases and 9 bases respectively, with 16 bases between them. From germline, CDR1 is SGHVS and CDR2 FNYEAQ. This CDR3 has 13 amino acids.

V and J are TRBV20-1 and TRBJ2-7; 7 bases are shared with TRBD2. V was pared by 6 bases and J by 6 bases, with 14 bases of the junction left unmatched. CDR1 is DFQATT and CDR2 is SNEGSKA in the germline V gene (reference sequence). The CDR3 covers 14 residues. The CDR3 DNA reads TGCAGTGCCCTGTCTGCGGGAGTGGGCGGCGAGCAGTACTTC. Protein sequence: CSALSAGVGGEQYF.